The 23 T cell receptor beta chains reported below all come from one sample, sequenced in a study of T cells expressing NK-cell markers. TCRdb reprocessed the 5' RACE reads and reports one entry per CDR3 protein, with no DNA. This sample's table reports under 600,000 distinct CDR3 sequences. Input material: blood T cells: a sorted CD56 or NKG2C T cell subset, CD4+ or CD8+ T cells, or bulk PBMC T cells (not recorded which). These receptors all come from a woman in her forties or fifties in good health.

This rearrangement joins TRBV5-1 to TRBJ2-1. The CDR3 loop spans 14 amino acids. Germline V gene lookup returns CDR1 SGHRS and CDR2 YFSETQ. CDR3 loop: CASSSDFVYNEQFF.

The chain recombines TRBV28 with TRBJ2-5; TCRdb's D call of TRBD1 is untestable without DNA. This CDR3 comprises 15 residues. Germline V CDR1 and CDR2: MDHEN, SYDVKM. CDR3: CASSSVTGIKRTQYF.

The V and J genes are TRBV6-1 and TRBJ2-1; lacking DNA, the TRBD2 call made by TCRdb goes unchecked. There are 13 residues in the CDR3. The germline CDR1 and CDR2 sequences are MNHNS and SASEGT. This CDR3 is CASVREGGNEQFF.

The J gene is TRBJ2-1, the V gene TRBV7-9; checking the TCRdb D call of TRBD2 is not possible without DNA. Per the germline V gene, CDR1 is SEHNR and CDR2 is FQNEAQ (reference sequence). This CDR3 is 17 amino acids long. CDR3 amino acids: CASSYRPSGIRNNEQFF. Full variable domain (rest looked up from reference TRBV7-9 and TRBJ2-1): DTGVSQNPRHKITKRGQNVTFRCDPISEHNRLYWYRQTLGQGPEFLTYFQNEAQLEKSRLLSDRFSAERPKGSFSTLEIQRTEQGDSAMYLCASSYRPSGIRNNEQFFGPGTRLTVL.

The CDR3 is CASSYRAGAGTDTQYF. The rearrangement joins TRBV6-6 to TRBJ2-3; no DNA is available, so the TRBD2 call from TCRdb remains unchecked. The CDR3 has 16 amino acids. Germline assignment: CDR1 MNHNY and CDR2 SVGAGI (reference sequence).

This chain connects TRBV9 to TRBJ1-1; TCRdb calls TRBD1, which cannot be checked without DNA. Germline V gene data show CDR1 as SGDLS and CDR2 as YYNGEE. This CDR3 spans 15 amino acids. The chain's CDR3 is CASTRTGFMNTEAFF.

The rearrangement links TRBV29-1 to TRBJ2-2; with no DNA, the TCRdb D assignment of TRBD1 cannot be verified. CDR3 length: 13 amino acids. Germline V gene sequence: CDR1 SQVTM, CDR2 ANQGSEA. CDR3 loop: CSVDQGYTGELFF.

The chain carries TRBV5-1 and TRBJ2-5. Germline assignment: CDR1 SGHRS and CDR2 YFSETQ. The CDR3 contains 14 residues. The CDR3 is CASSPKDIKETQYF.

This sequence joins TRBV7-7 and TRBJ2-3. The CDR3 has 15 amino acids. CDR1 is SSHAT and CDR2 is FNYEAQ in the germline V gene (reference sequence). The CDR3 loop reads CASSLHLDPTTTQYF. Complete variable domain (other parts from reference TRBV7-7 and TRBJ2-3): GAGVSQSPRYKVTKRGQDVTLRCDPISSHATLYWYQQALGQGPEFLTYFNYEAQPDKSGLPSDRFSAERPEGSISTLTIQRTEQRDSAMYRCASSLHLDPTTTQYFGPGTRLTVL.

This chain uses TRBV6-1 with TRBJ1-1; checking the TCRdb D call of TRBD1 is not possible without DNA. The CDR3 covers 13 residues. Looked up from germline, CDR1 is MNHNS and CDR2 is SASEGT. CDR3 region: CASRDRTKTEAFF.

The chain is built from TRBV6-5 and TRBJ2-3; TCRdb selects TRBD1, and the lack of DNA leaves this call unchecked. This CDR3 has 15 residues. Germline V gives CDR1 MNHEY, CDR2 SVGAGI. CDR3 in amino acids: CASSLLGADTDTQYF.

The rearrangement joins TRBV30 to TRBJ2-1. The CDR3 totals 12 residues. CDR1 is GTSNPN, CDR2 SVGIG, per germline (reference sequence). The CDR3 here is CAWSLASNEQFF. The full variable domain, its missing parts supplied by reference TRBV30 and TRBJ2-1, is SQTIHQWPATLVQPVGSPLSLECTVEGTSNPNLYWYRQAAGRGLQLLFYSVGIGQISSEVPQNLSASRPQDRQFILSSKKLLLSDSGFYLCAWSLASNEQFFGPGTRLTVL.

The J gene is TRBJ2-2, the V gene TRBV5-1. Germline V gene data show CDR1 as SGHRS and CDR2 as YFSETQ. CDR3 length equals 14 residues. The CDR3 reads CASSSDWNTGELFF.

This rearrangement joins TRBV18 to TRBJ2-1. There are 12 residues in the CDR3. Looked up from germline, CDR1 is KGHSH and CDR2 is LQKENI. CDR3 region: CASSALANEQFF.

V is TRBV4-2 and J is TRBJ2-1; TCRdb gives TRBD2 as the D gene, but with no DNA this cannot be confirmed. The length of the CDR3 is 13 residues. Germline-derived CDR1 and CDR2 are LGHNA and YNFKEQ. The CDR3 region is CASSLTSGDEQFF.

The V gene is TRBV18, the J gene TRBJ1-1. Germline V CDR1 and CDR2: KGHSH, LQKENI. CDR3 length: 15 amino acids. Here the CDR3 reads CASSPRGSKNTEAFF.

The CDR3 sequence is CSATVTTTYEQYF. This chain uses TRBV20-1 with TRBJ2-7; TCRdb's assignment of TRBD2 cannot be checked, as there is no DNA. CDR3 length equals 13 residues. Germline CDR1 reads DFQATT; CDR2 reads SNEGSKA (reference sequence).

This chain links TRBV18 with TRBJ2-6. Germline values: CDR1 KGHSH, CDR2 LQKENI. This CDR3 is 18 amino acids long. The CDR3 here is CASSLTPPRRSGANVLTF.

The rearrangement uses TRBV7-8 and TRBJ2-3; TCRdb lists TRBD1, though no DNA is available to test this call. Germline assignment: CDR1 SGHVS and CDR2 FQNEAQ. This CDR3 region has 13 residues. CDR3 in amino acids: CASSRTGADTQYF.

The chain carries TRBV5-1 and TRBJ1-2; no DNA is available, so the TRBD1 call from TCRdb remains unchecked. Germline CDR1 and CDR2: SGHRS and YFSETQ. This CDR3 is built from 13 residues. CDR3 sequence: CASSPGGTEGYTF. Looking up the rest from reference TRBV5-1 and TRBJ1-2 gives the full variable domain: KAGVTQTPRYLIKTRGQQVTLSCSPISGHRSVSWYQQTPGQGLQFLFEYFSETQRNKGNFPGRFSGRQFSNSRSEMNVSTLELGDSALYLCASSPGGTEGYTFGSGTRLTVV.

The CDR3 region is CASSDLLGRGPSGANVLTF. The V call is TRBV6-4, the J call TRBJ2-6; the D gene TCRdb calls, TRBD1, cannot be checked with no DNA. This CDR3 region has 19 residues. CDR1 MRHNA and CDR2 SNTAGT come from the germline V gene.

The chain carries TRBV10-1 and TRBJ1-1. This CDR3 region has 12 residues. Germline V gene sequence: CDR1 WNHNN, CDR2 SYGVQD (reference sequence). The CDR3 spells CASSYRNTEAFF.

J is TRBJ2-7 and V is TRBV12-5. Germline values: CDR1 LGHNT, CDR2 FRNRAP. CDR3 length: 13 amino acids. This CDR3 reads CASGVSRTYEQYF.